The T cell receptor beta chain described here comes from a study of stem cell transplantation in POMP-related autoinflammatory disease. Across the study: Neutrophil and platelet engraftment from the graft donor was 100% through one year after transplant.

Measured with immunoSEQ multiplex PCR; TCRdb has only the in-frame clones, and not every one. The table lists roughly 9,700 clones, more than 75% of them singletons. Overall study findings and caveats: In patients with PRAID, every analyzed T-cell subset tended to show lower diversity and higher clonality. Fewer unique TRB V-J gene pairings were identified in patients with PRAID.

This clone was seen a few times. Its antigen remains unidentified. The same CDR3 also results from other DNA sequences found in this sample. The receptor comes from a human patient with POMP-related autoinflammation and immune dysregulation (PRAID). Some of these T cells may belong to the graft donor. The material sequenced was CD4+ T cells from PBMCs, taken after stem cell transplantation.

The CDR3 coding sequence is TGTGCCAGTAGTCGACAGGTGAGCTCCTACGAGCAGTACTTC. Protein product: CASSRQVSSYEQYF. The chain recombines TRBV19 with TRBJ2-7, with D perhaps TRBD1 (6 bases). Trimming took off 5 bases at V and 0 bases at J, with 11 bases between the two ends. This CDR3 comprises 14 residues. Germline CDR1 and CDR2: LNHDA and SQIVND (reference sequence).